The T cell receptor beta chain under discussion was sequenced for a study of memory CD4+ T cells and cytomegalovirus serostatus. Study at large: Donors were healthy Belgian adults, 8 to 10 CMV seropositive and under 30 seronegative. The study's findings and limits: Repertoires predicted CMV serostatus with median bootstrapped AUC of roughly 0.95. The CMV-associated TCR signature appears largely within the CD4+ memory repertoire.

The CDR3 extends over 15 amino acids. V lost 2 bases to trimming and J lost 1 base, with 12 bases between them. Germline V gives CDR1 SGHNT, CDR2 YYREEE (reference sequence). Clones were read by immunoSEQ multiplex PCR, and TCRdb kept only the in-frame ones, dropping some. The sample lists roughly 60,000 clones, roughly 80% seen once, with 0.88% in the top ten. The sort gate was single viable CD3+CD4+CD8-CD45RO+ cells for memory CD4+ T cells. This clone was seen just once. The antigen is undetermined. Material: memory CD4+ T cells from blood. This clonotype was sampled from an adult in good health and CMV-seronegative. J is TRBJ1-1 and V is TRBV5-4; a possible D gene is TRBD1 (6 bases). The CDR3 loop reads CASSLPGQENTEAFF. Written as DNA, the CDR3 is TGTGCCAGCAGCTTACCGGGACAAGAGAACACTGAAGCTTTCTTT.